This T cell receptor beta chain is from a study of blood T cell repertoires in COVID-19. Across the whole study: Acute and convalescent COVID-19 samples came from the United States, Italy and Spain. T cells, B-cell-depleted T cells, or PBMCs provided the cDNA or gDNA that served as material.

Under the authors' procedure: Reference gene primers were amplified, and this amplification served to estimate nucleated cell counts. Here immunoSEQ multiplex PCR was the method, and the copy in TCRdb shows in-frame clones only, minus some. V, J and clone size were drawn from that table, and D and trimming were deduced from the DNA. Of 130,000 to 150,000 clones in the sample, 84% were seen once. The source of this sequence is a human donor in a cohort sampled during active COVID-19. The specimen was peripheral blood.

The CDR3 DNA follows: TGTGCCAGCAGCCCACGGACAGCGATCACTGGAAACACCATATATTTT. Translation gives CASSPRTAITGNTIYF. The chain employs TRBV14 and TRBJ1-3, with D tentatively TRBD1 (6 bases). V lost 4 bases, J lost 2 bases, and 15 bases lay in between. Germline values: CDR1 SGHDN, CDR2 FVKESK. There are 16 residues in the CDR3.